This TCR beta chain stems from a study of blood T cell repertoires in COVID-19. Whole-study context: Specimens from acute and convalescent COVID-19 originated in the United States, Italy and Spain. Sources were T cells, B-cell-depleted T cells, or PBMCs; the material itself was cDNA or gDNA.

This CDR3 spans 15 amino acids. V dropped 0 bases and J dropped 6; count of bases not matched to a gene: 6. The germline CDR1 and CDR2 sequences are SGHRS and YFSETQ. In this sample, this clone turned up once. Followed longitudinally, the Seattle patients had been enrolled during active infection. TCRdb keeps only in-frame clones here, not all; method: immunoSEQ multiplex PCR. The data contain 150,000 to 200,000 clones, over 80% of them singletons. Sample: peripheral blood. This sequence joins TRBV5-1 and TRBJ2-3; 8 bases are shared with TRBD2. The TCR was taken from a woman between 65 and 79 years old with COVID-19, enrolled during active disease. The CDR3 DNA reads as TGCGCCAGCAGCTTGGGAGCGGGAGTTTCGGATACGCAGTATTTT. This encodes CASSLGAGVSDTQYF.